A selection of T cell receptor beta chains follows, all from one sample in a study of metastatic and nonmetastatic thyroid tumors. TCRdb re-analyzed the PCR reads using MiXCR. The repertoire has 7,000 to 9,500 clones, around 33% of them found once; the top ten carry approximately 19%. Sequenced input: tumor tissue. The source is a female donor with papillary thyroid cancer or a benign thyroid nodule (not recorded which). Some clones in this sample may be carry-over from other donors' samples. CDR3s include the opening cysteine and the closing phenylalanine or tryptophan.

J: TRBJ2-5
V: TRBV6-4
CDR3: CASSLGTSGMGETQYF

J: TRBJ2-7
V: TRBV6-1
CDR3: CASSSAGEGSYEQYF

J: TRBJ2-7
V: TRBV7-6
CDR3: CASSLEGQLQYF

J: TRBJ2-1
V: TRBV7-3
CDR3: CASSPLAGVYNEQFF

J: TRBJ2-5
V: TRBV6-5
CDR3: CASAGGQETQYF

J: TRBJ1-3
V: TRBV3-1
CDR3: CASSRDTHSGNTIYF

J: TRBJ2-7
V: TRBV4-3
CDR3: CASSQAGFSYEQYF

J: TRBJ2-7
V: TRBV27
CDR3: CASFPNTPQGQRAYEQYF

J: TRBJ2-7
V: TRBV28
CDR3: CASKASGEDEQYF

J: TRBJ2-7
V: TRBV20-1
CDR3: CSARGLAGYEQYF

J: TRBJ2-7
V: TRBV15
CDR3: CATSRGTGGIYEQYF

J: TRBJ2-1
V: TRBV18
CDR3: CASSPGRGVSDEQFF

J: TRBJ2-7
V: TRBV20-1
CDR3: CSAAGTGTSGRYEQYF

J: TRBJ2-5
V: TRBV12-3/TRBV12-4
CDR3: CASSLDVSGGNQETQYF

J: TRBJ2-7
V: TRBV3-1
CDR3: CASSKRSYEQYF

J: TRBJ1-1
V: TRBV20-1
CDR3: CSAREGWTEAFF

J: TRBJ1-3
V: TRBV11-3
CDR3: CASSDRDRGSGNTIYF

J: TRBJ2-3
V: TRBV4-3
CDR3: CASSQDPSGEKGYTQYF

J: TRBJ2-1
V: TRBV28
CDR3: CASSARLGGPWGDNEQFF

J: TRBJ2-3
V: TRBV6-2/TRBV6-3
CDR3: CASSVRGTNTDTQYF

J: TRBJ2-7
V: TRBV7-6
CDR3: CASSLRAGSNYEQYF

J: TRBJ1-3
V: TRBV7-2
CDR3: CASSLGNTIYF

J: TRBJ2-3
V: TRBV11-3
CDR3: CASSLSGVTDTQYF

J: TRBJ2-7
V: TRBV11-2
CDR3: CASSRAYEQYF

J: TRBJ2-7
V: TRBV6-4
CDR3: CASCEAGEGYEQYF

J: TRBJ1-2
V: TRBV6-6
CDR3: CASSYGVSDYGYTF

J: TRBJ1-4
V: TRBV27
CDR3: CASSLSGRGLSNEKLFF

J: TRBJ1-6
V: TRBV28
CDR3: CASSRAQGSPLHF

J: TRBJ2-7
V: TRBV6-1
CDR3: CASSEVRPGEQYF

J: TRBJ2-7
V: TRBV20-1
CDR3: CSAPPIPGTSASSSYEQYF